Listed below are T cell receptor beta chains from one sample, sequenced in a study of response to subunit inactivated influenza vaccine. TCRdb re-called the RT-PCR reads with MiXCR, one entry per CDR3 protein. This table has 700,000 to 900,000 distinct CDR3 sequences, roughly 20% appearing once. The specimen was PBMCs from blood, collected roughly 5 days after vaccination. These receptors were obtained from a man aged 50 to 60 who received an inactivated influenza vaccine. Both conserved end residues are part of each CDR3. D genes are given only for firm matches. Size tells how often a clone was seen (once, few, many) or the class of an expanded clone, and some rows leave it out.

TRBJ1-4	.	TRBV15	.	CATTGFNEKLFF	TGTGCCACCACAGGGTTTAATGAAAAACTGTTTTTT
TRBJ2-5	.	TRBV12-3/TRBV12-4	.	CATGQGRQAQYF	TGTGCCACCGGGCAGGGACGCCAGGCCCAGTACTTC
TRBJ2-7	.	TRBV27	.	CASTLRCYEQYF	TGTGCCAGCACCCTTAGGTGCTACGAGCAGTACTTC
TRBJ1-1	few	TRBV7-2	.	CASSSWIGAEAFF	TGTGCCAGCAGCTCATGGATTGGCGCTGAAGCTTTCTTT
TRBJ2-7	.	TRBV6-1	TRBD1	CASKGTGSSYEQYF	TGTGCCAGCAAAGGGACAGGGAGCTCCTACGAGCAGTACTTC
TRBJ1-1	.	TRBV11-2	.	CASSLVSAGSNTEAFF	TGTGCCAGCAGCTTAGTTTCGGCAGGATCGAACACTGAAGCTTTCTTT
TRBJ1-2	few	TRBV5-1	.	CASSRGEDGGFGYTF	TGCGCCAGCAGCCGGGGGGAGGACGGTGGATTCGGCTACACCTTC
TRBJ1-6	.	TRBV3-1	.	CASAPPAAPLHF	TGTGCCAGCGCCCCCCCGGCTGCTCCCCTCCACTTT
TRBJ1-1	.	TRBV2	.	CASSEARIMNTEAFF	TGTGCCAGCAGTGAAGCGCGAATAATGAACACTGAAGCTTTCTTT
TRBJ2-3	few	TRBV24-1	.	CATSDFGGPDTQYF	TGTGCCACCAGTGATTTCGGGGGGCCAGATACGCAGTATTTT
TRBJ1-2	.	TRBV6-1	.	CASSEQGPRDYGYTF	TGTGCCAGCAGTGAACAGGGCCCCCGTGACTATGGCTACACCTTC
TRBJ2-7	few	TRBV29-1	.	CSVKFGGRKEEAYF	TGCAGCGTTAAGTTCGGAGGGAGGAAAGAGGAGGCGTACTTC
TRBJ2-7	few	TRBV5-6	.	CASSQLDSAAYEQYF	TGTGCCAGCAGCCAACTGGACAGCGCGGCCTACGAGCAGTACTTC
TRBJ2-2	few	TRBV10-3	TRBD1	CAISGTGGAGVTGELFF	TGTGCCATCAGTGGGACAGGGGGCGCAGGTGTCACCGGGGAGCTGTTTTTT
TRBJ2-1	many	TRBV9	TRBD2	CASSVGSGRGWDIYNEQFF	TGTGCCAGCAGCGTAGGTAGCGGGAGAGGTTGGGATATATACAATGAGCAGTTCTTC
TRBJ1-5	.	TRBV7-9	.	CASSTVNQPQHF	TGTGCCAGCAGCACTGTGAATCAGCCCCAGCATTTT
TRBJ2-3	few	TRBV12-3/TRBV12-4	TRBD1	CASSSLQGSHTDTQYF	TGTGCCAGCAGTTCGTTACAGGGGTCCCACACAGATACGCAGTATTTT
TRBJ2-1	few	TRBV10-3	TRBD1	CAISVGQTLSSYNEQFF	TGTGCCATCAGTGTGGGACAGACCCTGAGCTCCTACAATGAGCAGTTCTTC
TRBJ1-1	few	TRBV29-1	.	CSVQFRLMNTEAFF	TGCAGCGTTCAGTTTCGCCTCATGAACACTGAAGCTTTCTTT
TRBJ2-2	.	TRBV11-2	.	CASSLVTAGELFF	TGTGCCAGCAGCTTAGTTACGGCCGGGGAGCTGTTTTTT
TRBJ2-5	.	TRBV29-1	TRBD1	CSVRRGTAQETQYF	TGCAGCGTGAGAAGAGGGACAGCCCAAGAGACCCAGTACTTC
TRBJ2-7	few	TRBV2	.	CASASGSSYEQYF	TGTGCCAGCGCGTCCGGGAGCTCCTACGAGCAGTACTTC
TRBJ2-3	.	TRBV5-1	TRBD2	CASSQSGRYTDTQYF	TGCGCCAGCAGCCAAAGCGGGAGATACACAGATACGCAGTATTTT